Following are 16 T cell receptor beta chains from one sample sequenced in a study of monozygotic twins with inflammatory bowel disease. TCRdb reprocessed the 5' RACE reads and keeps a single row for each CDR3 protein, giving no DNA. This listing includes 350,000 to 550,000 distinct CDR3 sequences. The sequenced material came from blood. The receptors stem from a human donor with ulcerative colitis or Crohn's disease, or a healthy co-twin of an affected twin (not recorded which).

The chain recombines TRBV5-1 with TRBJ2-7. Germline V gene sequence: CDR1 SGHRS, CDR2 YFSETQ. This CDR3 contains 14 residues. CDR3 amino acids: CASSLEAATYEQYF.

The V and J genes are TRBV7-2 and TRBJ1-1. The CDR3 length is 16 residues. CDR1 and CDR2 from the germline V gene are SGHTA and FQGNSA. The chain's CDR3 is CASRPAGGGMNTEAFF.

The V and J genes are TRBV9 and TRBJ1-1; TCRdb proposes TRBD1, but this gene call is untestable without DNA. Per germline, CDR1 SGDLS and CDR2 YYNGEE. The CDR3 has 15 amino acids. The CDR3 spells CASSLNGGLRTEAFF.

This chain links TRBV3-1 with TRBJ2-3. The CDR3 is made up of 15 amino acids. Germline V CDR1 and CDR2: LGHDT, YNNKEL (reference sequence). CDR3: CASSQEWVSTDTQYF.

The chain carries TRBV7-2 and TRBJ1-1; TCRdb calls TRBD1, which cannot be checked without DNA. CDR1 and CDR2 (germline): SGHTA, FQGNSA. This CDR3 has 12 residues. This CDR3 reads CASGQGGTEAFF. Full variable domain (remainder filled in from reference TRBV7-2 and TRBJ1-1): GAGVSQSPSNKVTEKGKDVELRCDPISGHTALYWYRQSLGQGLEFLIYFQGNSAPDKSGLPSDRFSAERTGGSVSTLTIQRTQQEDSAVYLCASGQGGTEAFFGQGTRLTVV.

The CDR3 reads CASSQIKGQGGQPQHF. The chain uses TRBV2 and TRBJ1-5; TCRdb outputs TRBD1, but without DNA this stays unchecked. Germline CDR1 is SNHLY and CDR2 is FYNNEI. CDR3 length: 16 residues.

The rearrangement links TRBV4-3 to TRBJ2-1; the D gene TCRdb calls, TRBD1, cannot be checked with no DNA. In germline, CDR1 is LGHNA, CDR2 YSLEER. The length of the CDR3 is 15 residues. CDR3 protein: CASSQDRFGGNEQFF.

The genes are TRBV20-1 and TRBJ1-1; the TRBD1 assignment by TCRdb is unverifiable without DNA. The CDR3 extends over 14 amino acids. CDR1 DFQATT and CDR2 SNEGSKA come from the germline V gene (reference sequence). The CDR3 is CSARTPGKGTEAFF.

V usage is TRBV15 and J usage is TRBJ2-1. The CDR3 consists of 16 residues. Germline assignment: CDR1 LNHNV and CDR2 YYDKDF (reference sequence). The CDR3 is CATSSLTTASYNEQFF.

The rearrangement links TRBV7-2 to TRBJ1-2; TCRdb calls TRBD1, which cannot be checked without DNA. CDR3 length: 12 residues. Germline CDR1 SGHTA, CDR2 FQGNSA. Here the CDR3 reads CASSMTGYGYTF.

V and J are TRBV5-4 and TRBJ2-5; TCRdb's D call, TRBD2, is unchecked because there is no DNA. The CDR3 length is 13 residues. The germline gives CDR1 SGHNT, CDR2 YYREEE (reference sequence). CDR3 in amino acids: CASSQGLQQTQYF.

This rearrangement joins TRBV24-1 to TRBJ1-5; TCRdb returns TRBD1, unconfirmable since there is no DNA. This CDR3 is 19 amino acids long. CDR1 is KGHDR, CDR2 SFDVKD, per germline. Here the CDR3 reads CATSDLEDGGEYSNQPQHF.

This chain connects TRBV6-6 to TRBJ1-1. CDR3 length: 13 residues. CDR1 and CDR2 (germline): MNHNY, SVGAGI (reference sequence). Here the CDR3 reads CASSYTGTGEAFF.

The chain joins TRBV28 to TRBJ1-5; TCRdb returns TRBD1, unconfirmable since there is no DNA. Germline-derived CDR1 and CDR2 are MDHEN and SYDVKM. This CDR3 has 18 amino acids. The CDR3 protein is CASSLTLAGVGSNQPQHF.

V and J are TRBV6-1 and TRBJ2-2. The CDR3 loop spans 13 amino acids. Germline V gene lookup returns CDR1 MNHNS and CDR2 SASEGT. The CDR3 loop reads CASSEREAGELFF.

This chain uses TRBV3-1 with TRBJ1-3. Germline-derived CDR1 and CDR2 are LGHDT and YNNKEL (reference sequence). The CDR3 extends over 14 amino acids. The CDR3: CASSQEGSGNTIYF.